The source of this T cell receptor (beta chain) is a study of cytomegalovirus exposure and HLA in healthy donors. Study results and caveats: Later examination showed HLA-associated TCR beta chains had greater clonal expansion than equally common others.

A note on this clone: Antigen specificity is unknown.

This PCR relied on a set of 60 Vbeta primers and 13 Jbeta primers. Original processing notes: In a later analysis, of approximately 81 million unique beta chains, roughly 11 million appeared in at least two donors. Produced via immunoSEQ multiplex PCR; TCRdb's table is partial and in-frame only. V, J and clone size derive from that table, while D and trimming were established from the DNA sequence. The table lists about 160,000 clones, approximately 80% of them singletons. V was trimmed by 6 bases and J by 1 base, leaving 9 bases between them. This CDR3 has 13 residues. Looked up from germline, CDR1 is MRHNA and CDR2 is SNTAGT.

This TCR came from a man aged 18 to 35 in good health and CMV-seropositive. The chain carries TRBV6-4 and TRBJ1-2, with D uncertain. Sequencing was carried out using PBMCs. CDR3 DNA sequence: TGTGCCAGCAGCCGGGAGCTTAACTATGGCTACACCTTC. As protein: CASSRELNYGYTF.